These T cell receptor beta chains were read from a single sample in a study of cytomegalovirus exposure and HLA in healthy donors. The assay was immunoSEQ multiplex PCR, and TCRdb's table has in-frame clones only and misses some. The profile shows just over 200,000 clones, roughly 80% of them singletons. The sample taken for sequencing was PBMCs. These receptors originate from a woman aged 40 to 50 in good health and CMV-seronegative. Both conserved end residues are part of each CDR3. A D gene is named only where the DNA matches it firmly. Clone size, where shown, is once, few, many, or a class for clones that have expanded.

once TRBJ2-3 TRBD2 TRBV7-9 TGTGCCAGCGGTGAGCTAGCGGGAGCCCCCGATACGCAGTATTTT CASGELAGAPDTQYF
. TRBJ2-2 . TRBV2 TGTGCCAGCAGAAGGGGGGGTTGGCAGAACACCGGGGAGCTGTTTTTT CASRRGGWQNTGELFF
. TRBJ1-6 . TRBV27 TGTGCCAGCACCCCCGTTGTGGGGAGAAATTCACCCCTCCACTTT CASTPVVGRNSPLHF
. TRBJ1-2 . TRBV5-4 TGTGCCAGCAGCTTGGGCGGGAGCCGAAGCACCTATGGCTACACCTTC CASSLGGSRSTYGYTF
few TRBJ2-7 . TRBV15 TGTGCCACCAGCAGAGGCCTCATAGGCTTATACTACGAGCAGTACTTC CATSRGLIGLYYEQYF
. TRBJ2-7 TRBD2 TRBV5-1 TGCGCCAGCAGCTTGAGTGGGCGGGAGGGCCGCAAGCAGTACTTC CASSLSGREGRKQYF
. TRBJ2-7 . TRBV11-3 TGTGCCAGCAGCTTAGGCCAGGGGGGCTCCTACGAGCAGTACTTC CASSLGQGGSYEQYF
. TRBJ2-7 TRBD2 TRBV28 TGTGCCAGCTCCGGCGTGGGAGCGGGAACCTACGAGCAGTACTTC CASSGVGAGTYEQYF
. TRBJ2-7 TRBD2 TRBV5-4 TGTGCCAGCAGCGTCGGGACTAGCGGATTCCGCCCAGAGCAGTACTTC CASSVGTSGFRPEQYF
. TRBJ2-2 . TRBV4-1 TGCGCCAGCAGCCCATCCCCCGGGGAGCTGTTTTTT CASSPSPGELFF
. TRBJ2-7 TRBD2 TRBV5-4 TGTGCCAGCAGCTTGAATCAACTAGCGGGTTTGTACGAGCAGTACTTC CASSLNQLAGLYEQYF
. TRBJ1-5 . TRBV30 TGTGCCGCTTCACTTGATAGCAATCAGCCCCAGCATTTT CAASLDSNQPQHF
. TRBJ2-3 TRBD2 TRBV30 TGTGCCTGGAGTCTACTAGCGGTTAGCACAGATACGCAGTATTTT CAWSLLAVSTDTQYF
once TRBJ1-4 . TRBV7-3 TGTGCCAGCAGCTTAGCTCAGGTTTCTAATGAAAAACTGTTTTTT CASSLAQVSNEKLFF
once TRBJ2-7 . TRBV14 TGTGCCAGCAGCCTGACAGGCATCTACGAGCAGTACTTC CASSLTGIYEQYF
. TRBJ1-5 . TRBV18 TGTGCCAGCTCCAATGGGCCTCCGCCGCATCAGCCCCAGCATTTT CASSNGPPPHQPQHF
. TRBJ2-7 TRBD2 TRBV30 TGTGCCTGGACTGGCGGGAGCTCCTACGAGCAGTACTTC CAWTGGSSYEQYF
few TRBJ2-6 TRBD1 TRBV19 TGTGCCAGTATTGATGGGACAGGTCTTTACTCTGGGGCCAACGTCCTGACTTTC CASIDGTGLYSGANVLTF
few TRBJ2-1 . TRBV6-6 TGTGCCAGCAGAAACCCGTGGGACAACGCCTACAATGAGCAGTTCTTC CASRNPWDNAYNEQFF
. TRBJ2-7 . TRBV27 TGTGCCAGCAGTACTCCCCGGGACAACTCCTACGAGCAGTACTTC CASSTPRDNSYEQYF
. TRBJ2-1 TRBD2 TRBV11-3 TGTGCCAGCAGCTTAGGGGGGAGGGCCACCAATGAGCAGTTCTTC CASSLGGRATNEQFF
. TRBJ1-2 . TRBV19 TGTGCCAGTAGTATCGGGTACGGGGAAGTAGGCTATGGCTACACCTTC CASSIGYGEVGYGYTF
. TRBJ1-1 TRBD1 TRBV14 TGTGCCAGCAGCAGAAGGACAGGGGGCGCCGGTATGAACACTGAAGCTTTCTTT CASSRRTGGAGMNTEAFF
few TRBJ2-7 . TRBV15 TGTGCCACCAGCAGAGATACACACGAGCAGTACTTC CATSRDTHEQYF
. TRBJ1-1 . TRBV28 TGTGCCAGCAGTTTTCGAAGGGAGCGGGCGGTCCAGAAATCTTTCTTT CASSFRRERAVQKSFF
once TRBJ1-4 . TRBV2 TGTGCCAGCAGCCCCCCCCGGTCCCCTTCTAACTGTTTTTTT CASSPPRSPSNCFF
. TRBJ2-1 TRBD2 TRBV30 TGTGCCTGGAGTGCGACTAGCGGGCCCTACAATGAGCAGTTCTTC CAWSATSGPYNEQFF
. TRBJ2-2 TRBD2 TRBV29-1 TGCAGCGTTATAGCGGGACTCACCGGGGAGCTGTTTTTT CSVIAGLTGELFF
. TRBJ1-2 . TRBV7-2 TGTGCCAGCAGCTTAGTAGGGTATGGGGAGTCCCTCTATGGCTACACCTTC CASSLVGYGESLYGYTF
. TRBJ2-3 . TRBV28 TGTGCCAGCACCTCTAGCGGAAGGGGGGCGCAGTATTTT CASTSSGRGAQYF
. TRBJ2-7 TRBD1 TRBV29-1 TGCAGCGTTGTTGCAGGGGGCCGATACGAGCAGTACTTC CSVVAGGRYEQYF
. TRBJ1-2 TRBD1 TRBV2 TGTGCCAGCCCCCCTTGGAAATTGGAAGACAGGGCTAACTATGGCTACACCTTC CASPPWKLEDRANYGYTF
few TRBJ2-7 TRBD1 TRBV28 TGTGCCAGCAGGGGGACAGGACTAATCTACTCCTACGAGCAGTACTTC CASRGTGLIYSYEQYF
. TRBJ1-5 . TRBV7-2 TGTGCCAGCAGCCCTGGGCTGGCCAATCAGCCCCAGCATTTT CASSPGLANQPQHF
. TRBJ2-3 TRBD2 TRBV7-2 TGTGCCAGCAGCCCGCGGCTAGCGGGAGGAGATACGCAGTATTTT CASSPRLAGGDTQYF
. TRBJ2-2 TRBD2 TRBV18 TGTGCCAGCTCACGCCTCGGGCTAGCGGGAGAAGCCGGGGAGCTGTTTTTT CASSRLGLAGEAGELFF
once TRBJ2-2 TRBD2 TRBV9 TGTGCCAGCAGCAGCCGCCCCTTTGCAGCGGGAGGGACGAACACCGGGGAGCTGTTTTTT CASSSRPFAAGGTNTGELFF
. TRBJ2-7 . TRBV7-6 TGTGCCAGCAGCGTAAACTCCTACGAGCAGTACTTC CASSVNSYEQYF
. TRBJ2-3 . TRBV5-1 TGCGCCAGCAGCTTGTTCGGCACAGATACGCAGTATTTT CASSLFGTDTQYF
. TRBJ1-4 . TRBV27 TGTGCCAGCAGTTTAGATCCGGCAACTAATGAAAAACTGTTTTTT CASSLDPATNEKLFF
. TRBJ2-6 . TRBV7-3 TGTGCCAGCAGCGAAAGCAGGGGCTCTGGGGCCAACGTCCTGACTTTC CASSESRGSGANVLTF
few TRBJ2-6 . TRBV11-1 TGTGCCAGCCAGAGGGTGAGCGGGGCCAACGTCCTGACTTTC CASQRVSGANVLTF
. TRBJ1-1 TRBD1 TRBV4-2 TGTGCCAGCAGCCAAGTAGTGGGTCGACAGGGTAGGAACACTGAAGCTTTCTTT CASSQVVGRQGRNTEAFF
few TRBJ1-1 TRBD1 TRBV6-1 TGTGCCAGCAGTGTCCTACAGGGGACTGAAGCTTTCTTT CASSVLQGTEAFF
. TRBJ2-7 . TRBV10-2 TGCGCCAGCAGTGAGCACAGGATTGTCCACGAGCAGTACTTC CASSEHRIVHEQYF
. TRBJ1-1 TRBD1 TRBV4-1 TGCGCCAGCAGCCAAAGGGGGCTGGGCACTGAAGCTTTCTTT CASSQRGLGTEAFF
. TRBJ2-7 . TRBV10-3 TGTGCCATCAGTGAGACGGGACACCGATATGAATCATGGCAGTACTTC CAISETGHRYESWQYF
. TRBJ2-5 . TRBV19 TGTGCCAGTAGCACACGGGTCGGGGAGACCCAGTACTTC CASSTRVGETQYF
. TRBJ1-1 . TRBV6-1 TGTGCCAGCAGAGAGACAGGCTATGAAGCTTTCTTT CASRETGYEAFF
. TRBJ2-7 TRBD2 TRBV6-8 TGTGCCACCAACCCCTCCCCCGGGACTAGCGGGAGGACAAGCTCCTACGAGCAGTACTTC CATNPSPGTSGRTSSYEQYF
few TRBJ2-7 TRBD2 TRBV4-2 TGTGCCAGCAGCCAACTGGGGACTAGCGGGATGCGAGAGCAGTACTTC CASSQLGTSGMREQYF
. TRBJ2-7 . TRBV7-6 TGTGCCAGCAGCCCCCAGGAGGGCCCAGGTTACGAGCAGTACTTC CASSPQEGPGYEQYF
. TRBJ1-1 . TRBV7-9 TGTGCCAGCAGCTTAGGTGCCGGGGGGGGGAACACTGAAGCTTTCTTT CASSLGAGGGNTEAFF
. TRBJ2-1 . TRBV4-2 TGTGCCAGCAGCCAAGGGCAGTGGGGCGGACCCTTGAATGAGCAGTTCTTC CASSQGQWGGPLNEQFF
. TRBJ2-2 . TRBV5-1 TGCGCCAGCAGCTTGATACTCGGCAGGGCGAACACCGGGGAGCTGTTTTTT CASSLILGRANTGELFF
. TRBJ2-7 TRBD2 TRBV6-1 TGTGCCAGCAGTGAAGCACTAGCGGGAGGCTACTACGAGCAGTACTTC CASSEALAGGYYEQYF
. TRBJ1-1 . TRBV7-9 TGTGCCAGCAGCTTAGACGCGGGCACCACTGAAGCTTTCTTT CASSLDAGTTEAFF
. TRBJ1-5 . TRBV18 TGTGCCAGCTCACAAGGCATAGGGACTTACAATCAGCCCCAGCATTTT CASSQGIGTYNQPQHF
. TRBJ2-3 . TRBV12-5 TGTGCTAGTGGTTTGGCCCGCGGTCTGAGGGATGAGACAGATACGCAGTATTTT CASGLARGLRDETDTQYF